The 9 T cell receptor beta chains below come from one sample, sequenced in a study of T cells in Graves' hyperthyroidism and ophthalmopathy. RNA transcripts gave rise to amplified TCR beta CDR3 regions. The TCR CDR3 first-round RT-PCR relied on the HTBI primer set. TCRdb independently ran MiXCR on the multiplex PCR reads; one entry per CDR3 protein. The table includes some 740,000 distinct CDR3 sequences, 12% to 15% detected once. The specimen sequenced was blood. Receptors originate from a woman aged 18-35 years with Graves' hyperthyroidism.

This clonotype was seen more than once but under ten times. V is TRBV7-2 and J is TRBJ2-5; 10 nucleotides align to TRBD2. J was trimmed by 1 base and V by 7 bases; bases with no gene match: 9. The V gene's germline CDR1 is SGHTA and CDR2 FQGNSA. The CDR3 length is 16 residues. As DNA, the CDR3 is TGTGCCAGCACCTCCGGGGGACTAGCGCTCCAAGAGACCCAGTACTTC. Its protein product is CASTSGGLALQETQYF.

The sample holds many counts of this clonotype. J is TRBJ2-7 and V is TRBV20-1, with D perhaps TRBD1 (6 bases). From germline, CDR1 is DFQATT and CDR2 SNEGSKA (reference sequence). The CDR3 is 14 residues long. V lost 6 bases to trimming and J lost 0 bases, with 15 bases between them. CDR3 sequence reads: CSARGQGISYEQYF. CDR3 coding DNA: TGCAGTGCACGCGGCCAGGGGATCTCCTACGAGCAGTACTTC.

This clonotype has a count of ten or more. The chain links TRBV11-2 to TRBJ2-7; maybe TRBD2 (5 bases). Per the germline V gene, CDR1 is SGHAT and CDR2 is FQNNGV. V was shortened by 5 bases and J by 0 bases, with 11 bases between the two germline ends. CDR3 length: 14 residues. CDR3 nucleotide sequence: TGTGCCAGCAGCCAGACGGGGAGCTCCTACGAGCAGTACTTC. Translation gives CASSQTGSSYEQYF.

This clonotype came up a few times. One end of the junction is discordant with germline, which a read error may explain. The chain recombines TRBV2 with TRBJ1-5; 7 bases line up with TRBD1. The V gene's germline CDR1 is SNHLY and CDR2 FYNNEI. This CDR3 has 14 residues. The CDR3 nucleotides read TGTGCCAGCAGGGAAGACAGGGATGGTCAGCCCCAGCATTTT. It encodes CASREDRDGQPQHF. The full variable domain, completed using reference TRBV2 and TRBJ1-5, is EPEVTQTPSHQVTQMGQEVILRCVPISNHLYFYWYRQILGQKVEFLVSFYNNEISEKSEIFDDQFSVERPDGSNFTLKIRSTKLEDSAMYFCASREDRDGQPQHFGDGTRLSIL.

This clonotype was detected many times. The chain couples TRBV27 to TRBJ2-7; 13 nucleotides line up with TRBD2. The trim removed 6 bases at V and 3 bases at J, leaving 5 bases unmatched. CDR3 size: 15 residues. CDR1 and CDR2 (germline): MNHEY, SMNVEV (reference sequence). This CDR3 is CASRGTSGMIYEQYF. DNA of the CDR3: TGTGCCAGCAGGGGGACTAGCGGGATGATCTACGAGCAGTACTTC.

V gene TRBV13 combines with J gene TRBJ2-1; 9 nucleotides match TRBD2. J was trimmed by 5 bases and V by 5 bases; bases with no gene match: 7. CDR3 length: 15 amino acids. Germline V lookup: CDR1 PRHDT, CDR2 FYEKMQ (reference sequence). The CDR3 sequence is CASSSRLADNNEQFF. The CDR3 DNA is TGTGCCAGCAGCAGCCGACTAGCGGACAACAATGAGCAGTTCTTC.

This clonotype was observed at least ten times. The V and J genes are TRBV30 and TRBJ1-1, with a tentative D call TRBD1 (6 bases). The CDR3 runs 13 residues. V lost 5 bases, J lost 0 bases, and 10 bases lay in between. Germline CDR1 and CDR2: GTSNPN and SVGIG (reference sequence). Written as DNA, the CDR3 is TGTGCCTGGCACCGGGACATGAACACTGAAGCTTTCTTT. Its translation: CAWHRDMNTEAFF.

This clonotype has a count of ten or more. V and J are TRBV9 and TRBJ1-2; D unresolved. From germline, CDR1 is SGDLS and CDR2 YYNGEE. The CDR3 spans 14 residues. The V end lost 0 bases, the J end lost 4 bases, and 10 bases lay between the germline ends. CDR3 sequence: CASSVAEGGYGYTF. The CDR3 coding sequence is TGTGCCAGCAGCGTAGCCGAGGGAGGCTATGGCTACACCTTC.

V gene TRBV28 combines with J gene TRBJ1-1; D is ambiguous. CDR1 and CDR2 from the germline V gene are MDHEN and SYDVKM. There are 14 residues in the CDR3. Trimming took 5 bases from V and 7 from J, leaving 17 bases between them. CDR3 coding DNA: TGTGCCAGCAGTCCCCTGAAATGGGAGGTTGAAGCTTTCTTT. It encodes CASSPLKWEVEAFF.